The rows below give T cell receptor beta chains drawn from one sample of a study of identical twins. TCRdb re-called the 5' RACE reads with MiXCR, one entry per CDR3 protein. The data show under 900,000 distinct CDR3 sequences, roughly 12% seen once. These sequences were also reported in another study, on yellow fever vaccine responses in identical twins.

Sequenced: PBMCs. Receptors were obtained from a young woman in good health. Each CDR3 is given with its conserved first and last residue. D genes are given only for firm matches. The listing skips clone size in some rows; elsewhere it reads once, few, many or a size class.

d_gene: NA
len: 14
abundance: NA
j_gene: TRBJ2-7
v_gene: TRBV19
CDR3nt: TGTGCCAGTCGCGGTAGTTGGGGCTCCTACGAGCAGTACTTC
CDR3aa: CASRGSWGSYEQYF

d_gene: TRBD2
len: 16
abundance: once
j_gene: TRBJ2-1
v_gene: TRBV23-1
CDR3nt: TGCGCCAGCAGTCATGGCAAGCGGGAGGGATCCAATGAGCAGTTCTTC
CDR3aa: CASSHGKREGSNEQFF

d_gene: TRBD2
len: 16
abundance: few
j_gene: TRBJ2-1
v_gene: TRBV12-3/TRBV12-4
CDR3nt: TGTGCCAGCAGCCGGACTAGCGCAGGACGTTACAATGAGCAGTTCTTC
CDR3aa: CASSRTSAGRYNEQFF

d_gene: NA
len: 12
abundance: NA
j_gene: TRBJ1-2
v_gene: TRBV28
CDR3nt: TGTGCCAGCGGGTCAGCTAACTATGGCTACACCTTC
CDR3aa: CASGSANYGYTF

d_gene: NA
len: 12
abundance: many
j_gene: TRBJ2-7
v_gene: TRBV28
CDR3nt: TGTGCCAGCAGTTCTGGCTGGACCGAGCAGTACTTC
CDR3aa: CASSSGWTEQYF

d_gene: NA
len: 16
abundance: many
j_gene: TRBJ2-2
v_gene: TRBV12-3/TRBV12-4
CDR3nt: TGTGCCAGCAGTTTCACAACCTTCCCGAACACCGGGGAGCTGTTTTTT
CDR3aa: CASSFTTFPNTGELFF

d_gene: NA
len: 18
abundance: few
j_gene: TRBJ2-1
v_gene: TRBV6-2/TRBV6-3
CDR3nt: TGTGCCAGCATCCAAGGGCTAGGAGGACCTAGCTCCTACAATGAGCAGTTCTTC
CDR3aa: CASIQGLGGPSSYNEQFF

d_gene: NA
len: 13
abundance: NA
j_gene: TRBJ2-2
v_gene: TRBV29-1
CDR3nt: TGCAGCGTTGAAGATCTTGACACCGGGGAGCTGTTTTTT
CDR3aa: CSVEDLDTGELFF

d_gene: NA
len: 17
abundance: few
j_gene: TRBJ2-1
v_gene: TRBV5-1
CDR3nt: TGCGCCAGCAGCCCGCTTTTCGGGGGAACCTTCGTCAATGAGCAGTTCTTC
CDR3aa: CASSPLFGGTFVNEQFF

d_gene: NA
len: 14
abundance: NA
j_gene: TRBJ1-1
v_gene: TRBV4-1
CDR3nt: TGCGCCAGCAGCCAAGTAGTTATGAACACTGAAGCTTTCTTT
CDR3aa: CASSQVVMNTEAFF

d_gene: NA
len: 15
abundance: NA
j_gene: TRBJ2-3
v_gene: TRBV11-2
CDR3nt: TGTGCCAGCAGCTCTCTAAACCCGGGCACAGATACGCAGTATTTT
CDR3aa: CASSSLNPGTDTQYF

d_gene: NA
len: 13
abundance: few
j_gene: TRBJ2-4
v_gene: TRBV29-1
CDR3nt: TGCAGCGTTGAAGGACCCGGCGGCAACATTCAGTACTTC
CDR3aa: CSVEGPGGNIQYF

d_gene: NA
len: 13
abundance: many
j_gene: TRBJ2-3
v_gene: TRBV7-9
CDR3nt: TGTGCCAGCAGCTCGGACATCACAGATACGCAGTATTTT
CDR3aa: CASSSDITDTQYF

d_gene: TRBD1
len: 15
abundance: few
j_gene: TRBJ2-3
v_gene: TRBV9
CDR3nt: TGTGCCAGCAGCGTTGACAGGGGGCGGTGGGATACGCAGTATTTT
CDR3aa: CASSVDRGRWDTQYF

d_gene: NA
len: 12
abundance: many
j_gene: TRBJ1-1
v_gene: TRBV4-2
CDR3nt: TGTGCCAGCAGCCAAGTTAGGAATGAAGCTTTCTTT
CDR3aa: CASSQVRNEAFF

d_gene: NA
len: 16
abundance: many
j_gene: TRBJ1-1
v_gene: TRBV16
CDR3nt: TGTGCCAGCAGCCAGGTCCCGCCCCCGGCGAACACTGAAGCTTTCTTT
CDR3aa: CASSQVPPPANTEAFF

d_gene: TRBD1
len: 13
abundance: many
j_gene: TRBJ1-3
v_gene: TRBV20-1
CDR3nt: TGCAGTGCCCTCAGGGGGCCTGGAAACACCATATATTTT
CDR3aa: CSALRGPGNTIYF

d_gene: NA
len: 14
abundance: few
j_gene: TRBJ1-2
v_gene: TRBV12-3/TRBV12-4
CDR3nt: TGTGCCAGCAGTTTAGATGGGCAGGGGCATGGCTACACCTTC
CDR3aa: CASSLDGQGHGYTF

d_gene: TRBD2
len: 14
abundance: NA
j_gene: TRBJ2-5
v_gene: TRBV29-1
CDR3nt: TGCAGCGTCGGCGGACTAGCGGATTCAGAGACCCAGTACTTC
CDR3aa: CSVGGLADSETQYF

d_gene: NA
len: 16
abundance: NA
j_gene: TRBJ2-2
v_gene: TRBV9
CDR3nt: TGTGCCAGCAGCCCGAGGGTAGCGGAGACCACCGGGGAGCTGTTTTTT
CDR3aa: CASSPRVAETTGELFF

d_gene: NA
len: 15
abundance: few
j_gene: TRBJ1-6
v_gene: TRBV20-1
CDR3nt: TGCAGTGCTATGGCCCCCGGGACGACGAATTCACCCCTCCACTTT
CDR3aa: CSAMAPGTTNSPLHF

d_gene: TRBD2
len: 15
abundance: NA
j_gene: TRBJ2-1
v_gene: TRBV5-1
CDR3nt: TGCGCCAGCACCCCGGGACTAGCGGAATACAATGAGCAGTTCTTC
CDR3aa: CASTPGLAEYNEQFF

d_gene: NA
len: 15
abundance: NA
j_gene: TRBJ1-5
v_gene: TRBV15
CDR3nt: TGTGCCACCAGCTGGGGGGGGGGCAGCGGACAGCCCCAGCATTTT
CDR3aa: CATSWGGGSGQPQHF

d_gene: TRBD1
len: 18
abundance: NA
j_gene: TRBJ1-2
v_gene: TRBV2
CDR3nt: TGTGCCAGCAGCCCCGCCCGGACAGGGGGAGGTATACGCTATGGCTACACCTTC
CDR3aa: CASSPARTGGGIRYGYTF

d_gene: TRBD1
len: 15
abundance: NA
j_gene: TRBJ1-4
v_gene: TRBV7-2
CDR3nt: TGTGCCAGCAGCATGATACTGGACAGGGGCGAAAAACTGTTTTTT
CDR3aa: CASSMILDRGEKLFF

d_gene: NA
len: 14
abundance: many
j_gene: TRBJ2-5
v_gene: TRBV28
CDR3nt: TGTGCCAGCACCATCGCCGGGACACTAGAGACCCAGTACTTC
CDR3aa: CASTIAGTLETQYF

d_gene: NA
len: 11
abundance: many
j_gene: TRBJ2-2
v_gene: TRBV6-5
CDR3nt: TGTGCCAGCAGTTACGGTGGGGAGCTGTTTTTT
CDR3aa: CASSYGGELFF

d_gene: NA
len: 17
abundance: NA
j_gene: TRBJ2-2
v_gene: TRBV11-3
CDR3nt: TGTGCCAGCAGAGAAAGTGGCTGGCAAACGAACACCGGGGAGCTGTTTTTT
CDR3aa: CASRESGWQTNTGELFF

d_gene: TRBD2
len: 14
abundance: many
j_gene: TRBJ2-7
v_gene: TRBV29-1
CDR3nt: TGCAGCGTTTTGTGGACTAGCGGATCCTACGAGCAGTACTTC
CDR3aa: CSVLWTSGSYEQYF

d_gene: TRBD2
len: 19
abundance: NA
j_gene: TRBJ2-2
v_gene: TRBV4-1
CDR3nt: TGCGCCAGCAGCCAAGGCGGGACTAGCGGGGGCGCGAACACCGGGGAGCTGTTTTTT
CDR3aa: CASSQGGTSGGANTGELFF

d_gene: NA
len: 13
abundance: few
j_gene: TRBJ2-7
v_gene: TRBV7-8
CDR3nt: TGTGCCAGCAGCTCAAACAGGGAAGGGGAGCAGTACTTC
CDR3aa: CASSSNREGEQYF

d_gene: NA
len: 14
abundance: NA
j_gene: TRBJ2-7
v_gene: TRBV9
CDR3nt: TGTGCCAGCAGCGTAGACCAGGGGGGTCGGGAGCAGTACTTC
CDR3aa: CASSVDQGGREQYF

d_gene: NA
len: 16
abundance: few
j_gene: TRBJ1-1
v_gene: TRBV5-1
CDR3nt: TGCGCCAGCAGCTTGGGCCGTGTTTCTGTGTGGACTGAAGCTTTCTTT
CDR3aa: CASSLGRVSVWTEAFF

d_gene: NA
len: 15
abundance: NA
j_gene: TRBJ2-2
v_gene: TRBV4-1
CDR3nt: TGCGCCAGCAGCCAAGATAGGGCAATCACCGGGGAGCTGTTTTTT
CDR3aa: CASSQDRAITGELFF

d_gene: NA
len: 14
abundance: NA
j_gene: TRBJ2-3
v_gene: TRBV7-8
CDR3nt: TGTGCCAGCAGCTTAGGACCTCGCCCGGATACGCAGTATTTT
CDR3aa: CASSLGPRPDTQYF

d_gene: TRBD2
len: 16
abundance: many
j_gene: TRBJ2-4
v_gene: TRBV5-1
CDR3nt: TGCGCCAGCAGCTTGGATGTCGCTAGCGGATTGGACATTCAGTACTTC
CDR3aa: CASSLDVASGLDIQYF

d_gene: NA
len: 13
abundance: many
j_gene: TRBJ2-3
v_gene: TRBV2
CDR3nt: TGTGCCACCATCAGGGACTCGGCAGATACGCAGTATTTT
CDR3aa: CATIRDSADTQYF

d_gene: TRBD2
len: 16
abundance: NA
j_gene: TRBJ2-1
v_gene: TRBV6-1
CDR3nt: TGTGCCAGCAGGCGAGCGGGAGGACCCTCCTACAATGAGCAGTTCTTC
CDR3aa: CASRRAGGPSYNEQFF

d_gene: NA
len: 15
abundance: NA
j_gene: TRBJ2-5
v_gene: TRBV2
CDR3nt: TGTGCCAGCAGTGAAATGATCACGGCAGGAGAGACCCAGTACTTC
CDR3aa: CASSEMITAGETQYF

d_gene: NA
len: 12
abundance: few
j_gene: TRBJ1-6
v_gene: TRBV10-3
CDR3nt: TGTGCCATCAGTGAGTCTAGTGAACCCCTCCACTTT
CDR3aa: CAISESSEPLHF

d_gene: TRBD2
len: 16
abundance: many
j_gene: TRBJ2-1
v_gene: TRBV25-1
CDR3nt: TGTGCCAGCAGCGCTATCGGGACTAGCGGGGGGTACGAGCAGTTCTTC
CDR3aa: CASSAIGTSGGYEQFF

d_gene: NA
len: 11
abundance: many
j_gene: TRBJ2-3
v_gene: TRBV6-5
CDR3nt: TGTGCCAGCATGACCCTTGATACGCAGTATTTT
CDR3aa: CASMTLDTQYF

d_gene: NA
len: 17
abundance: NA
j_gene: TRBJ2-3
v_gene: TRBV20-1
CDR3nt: TGCAGTGCTAGAGTGGGGGGAGCCACCCTTTACACAGATACGCAGTATTTT
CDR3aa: CSARVGGATLYTDTQYF

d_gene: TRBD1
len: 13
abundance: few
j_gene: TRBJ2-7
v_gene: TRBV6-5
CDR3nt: TGTGCCAGCAGTTACGGGACAGGGGGCTTGCAGTACTTC
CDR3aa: CASSYGTGGLQYF

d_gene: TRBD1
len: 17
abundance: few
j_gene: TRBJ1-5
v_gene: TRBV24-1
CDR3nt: TGTGCCACCAGTGACTCCCCGGACAGGGGGCCCAATCAGCCCCAGCATTTT
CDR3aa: CATSDSPDRGPNQPQHF

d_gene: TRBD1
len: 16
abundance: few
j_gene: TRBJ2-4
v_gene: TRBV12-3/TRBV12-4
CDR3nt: TGTGCCAGCAGTCAGGGTCGGACAGGGAAAAAAAACATTCAGTACTTC
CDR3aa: CASSQGRTGKKNIQYF

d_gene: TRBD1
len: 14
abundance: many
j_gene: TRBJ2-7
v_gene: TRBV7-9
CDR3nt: TGTGCCAGCAGCTTAAAGCAGGGGGCGGACGAGCAGTACTTC
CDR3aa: CASSLKQGADEQYF

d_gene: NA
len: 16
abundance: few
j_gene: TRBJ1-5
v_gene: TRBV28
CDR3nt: TGTGCCAGCAACCCCTCCGCCCTAATTAGCAATCAGCCCCAGCATTTT
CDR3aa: CASNPSALISNQPQHF

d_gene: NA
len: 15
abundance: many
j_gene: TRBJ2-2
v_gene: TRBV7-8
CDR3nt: TGTGCCAGCAGCTTGAGGCTACCGAACACCGGGGAGCTGTTTTTT
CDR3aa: CASSLRLPNTGELFF

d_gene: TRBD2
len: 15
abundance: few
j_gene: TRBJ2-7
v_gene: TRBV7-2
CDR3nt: TGTGCCAGCTCTTACGTAGCGGGTGTGTTCGACGAGCAGTACTTC
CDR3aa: CASSYVAGVFDEQYF

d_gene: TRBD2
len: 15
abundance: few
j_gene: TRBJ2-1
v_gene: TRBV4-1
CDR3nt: TGCGCCAGCAGCCAAATCGGCGGGAGCATGAATGAGCAGTTCTTC
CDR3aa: CASSQIGGSMNEQFF

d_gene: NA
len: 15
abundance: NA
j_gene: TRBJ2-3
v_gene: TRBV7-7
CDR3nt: TGTGCCAGCAGCTTAGAAGTGGGAGGCGCAGATACGCAGTATTTT
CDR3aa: CASSLEVGGADTQYF

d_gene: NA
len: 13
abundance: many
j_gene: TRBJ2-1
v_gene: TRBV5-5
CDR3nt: TGTGCCAGCAGCCCTGCGGGGAGCCCTGAGCAGTTCTTC
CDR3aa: CASSPAGSPEQFF

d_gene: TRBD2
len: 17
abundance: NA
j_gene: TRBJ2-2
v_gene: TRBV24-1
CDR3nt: TGTGCCACCAGTCACACGACTAGCGGGAGTCTTACCGGGGAGCTGTTTTTT
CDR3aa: CATSHTTSGSLTGELFF

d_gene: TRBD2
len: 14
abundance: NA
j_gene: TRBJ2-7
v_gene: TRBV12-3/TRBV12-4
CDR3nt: TGTGCCAGCAGCGGACTAGCGGGAGGTCTCGAGCAGTACTTC
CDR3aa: CASSGLAGGLEQYF

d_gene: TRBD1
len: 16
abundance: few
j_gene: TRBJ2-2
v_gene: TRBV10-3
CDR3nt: TGTGCCATCACCCCCGGGGACAGGGGGAACACCGGGGAGCTGTTTTTT
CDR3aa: CAITPGDRGNTGELFF

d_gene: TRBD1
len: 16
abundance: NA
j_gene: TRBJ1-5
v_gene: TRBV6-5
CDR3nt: TGTGCCAGCAGTTACACGGGACAGTCCAGCAATCAGCCCCAGCATTTT
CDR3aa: CASSYTGQSSNQPQHF